One sample yielded the 9 T cell receptor beta chains listed below, sequenced in a study of T cells after yellow fever vaccination (dated by TCRdb to the late 2010s). Taken with the paper, the label for treatment or condition translates to: live attenuated yellow fever vaccine strain. The library was generated by 5' RACE. The reads were generated on an Illumina HiSeq 2500. TCRdb itself trimmed the public reads at Q25 with fastp, ran MiXCR and retained productive beta chains. Entries that share a CDR3 protein sequence are merged under the most common genes and DNA. This sample gives approximately 510,000 distinct CDR3 sequences in total; less than 25% of them show up just once. The ten largest clones add up to about 16% of the sample. The source was PBMCs, collected about 20 days after the first yellow fever vaccination. These receptors originate from a man younger than 35 who received the YFV17D yellow fever vaccine.

The J gene is TRBJ2-3, the V gene TRBV7-2; 9 nucleotides agree with TRBD2. This CDR3 is built from 15 residues. Germline-derived CDR1 and CDR2 are SGHTA and FQGNSA. V lost 3 bases to trimming and J lost 6 bases; unmatched junction nucleotides: 7. The CDR3 reads CASSFGGGAWDTQYF. The CDR3 nucleotides are TGTGCCAGCAGCTTTGGCGGGGGGGCGTGGGATACGCAGTATTTT.

Here the CDR3 reads CASSHLPGQAYNEQFF. Written as DNA, the CDR3 is TGCGCCAGCAGCCACCTCCCGGGACAGGCCTACAATGAGCAGTTCTTC. This chain joins TRBV4-1 and TRBJ2-1; 8 bases fit TRBD1. Germline CDR1 is MGHRA and CDR2 is YSYEKL. With V trimmed by 3 bases and J by 2 bases, 6 bases remained unmatched. The length of the CDR3 is 16 residues.

The V and J genes are TRBV20-1 and TRBJ2-7; D perhaps matches TRBD1 (6 bases). In germline, CDR1 is DFQATT, CDR2 SNEGSKA (reference sequence). Trimming took 3 bases from V and 3 from J, leaving 12 bases between them. The CDR3 covers 13 residues. The CDR3 region has the DNA TGCAGTGCTAGTATCGCCAGGGGCTACGAGCAGTACTTC. This codes for CSASIARGYEQYF.

CDR3 bases: TGCGCCAGCAGCCCGAGACCGCCCCTGGGAGTGGGCGGGTACAATGAGCAGTTCTTC. Translation gives CASSPRPPLGVGGYNEQFF. The chain recombines TRBV5-1 with TRBJ2-1, with D possibly matching TRBD2 (5 bases). Germline CDR1 is SGHRS and CDR2 is YFSETQ. Deletions cut 4 bases from V and 4 bases from J, with 27 bases between. The CDR3 contains 19 residues.

The chain uses TRBV20-1 and TRBJ1-5; D unresolved. Per the germline V gene, CDR1 is DFQATT and CDR2 is SNEGSKA (reference sequence). Trimming left V 6 bases short and J 5 bases short, with 8 bases between. This CDR3 is 11 amino acids long. For the CDR3, the DNA is TGCAGTGCCGGTCCGGATCAGCCCCAGCATTTT. It yields the protein CSAGPDQPQHF.

This clonotype was detected only a few times. This chain joins TRBV7-2 and TRBJ2-2, with D tentatively TRBD1 (5 bases). The CDR3 runs to 14 residues. Per germline, CDR1 SGHTA and CDR2 FQGNSA. V was pared by 3 bases and J by 6 bases, with 11 bases between. CDR3 loop: CASSFQGRAGELFF. The CDR3 nucleotides are TGTGCCAGCAGCTTCCAGGGTCGGGCCGGGGAGCTGTTTTTT.

Ten or more counts support this clonotype. The chain has TRBV4-3 and TRBJ1-1; TRBD1 matches at 7 bases. The J segment lost 8 bases and the V segment lost 4 bases, leaving 7 bases of the junction unmatched. The germline gives CDR1 LGHNA, CDR2 YSLEER. The CDR3 sequence is 13 residues long. Here the CDR3 reads CASSLDREWEAFF. DNA of the CDR3: TGCGCCAGCAGCCTCGACAGGGAATGGGAAGCTTTCTTT.

In this sample, this clonotype turned up a few times. The gene calls are TRBV7-2 and TRBJ1-2; D gene unclear. The CDR3 length is 14 residues. Germline lookup yields CDR1 SGHTA and CDR2 FQGNSA. V dropped 5 bases and J dropped 1 base, with 11 bases sitting between them. The DNA for the CDR3 is TGTGCCAGCAGCCGTTCCAGTGTTAACTATGGCTACACCTTC. As protein: CASSRSSVNYGYTF.

The chain employs TRBV11-2 and TRBJ2-1; 12 nucleotides align to TRBD2. The germline gives CDR1 SGHAT, CDR2 FQNNGV. This CDR3 is 17 amino acids long. V shed 5 bases, J shed 2 bases, and the junction held 7 bases outside the gene matches. The CDR3 loop is CASSPRLAGGPYNEQFF. CDR3 nucleotide sequence: TGTGCCAGCAGCCCCCGGCTAGCGGGGGGGCCCTACAATGAGCAGTTCTTC. The entire variable domain, with the rest obtained from reference TRBV11-2 and TRBJ2-1, is as follows: EAGVAQSPRYKIIEKRQSVAFWCNPISGHATLYWYQQILGQGPKLLIQFQNNGVVDDSQLPKDRFSAERLKGVDSTLKIQPAKLEDSAVYLCASSPRLAGGPYNEQFFGPGTRLTVL.